This TCR beta chain was observed in a study of beta chain features in type 1 diabetes listed by TCRdb under 2018. About the investigation overall: Patients and healthy donors did not differ in mean age, gender distribution, total cell number or subset yield. The study compared the TCRB repertoires of sorted circulating CD4+ T cell subsets in recently diagnosed type 1 diabetes patients with those in matched healthy donors. Naive and central memory subsets were obtained from all 30 or so donors, but regulatory and stem cell-like memory subsets were isolated from only 8 patients and 8 healthy donors. A total of approximately 110,000,000 sorted cells were examined across all samples, and a strong correlation was observed between cell number per subset and RNA yield.

Each donor gave one peripheral blood draw, roughly 120 mL on average, collected into heparinised tubes. Naive, central memory, regulatory and stem cell-like memory CD4+ T cells were sorted on a BD FACSAria II using a panel including CD45RO, CCR7, CD25, CD127, CD95 and CD27. Every sorted population had a purity above 98%. PBMCs were isolated right away by Lymphoprep density gradient centrifugation and were stained directly, without culture. To minimize batch effects, samples were stained and sorted in pairs, one healthy donor with one patient per experiment. With regard to this clone: It has no known antigen specificity. The sample holds no much larger clone one base away, and base qualities are not on file.

The entire amount of isolated RNA was reverse transcribed using the High Capacity cDNA Reverse Transcription Kit, so the sequenced TCRB transcripts were expressed ones. Deep immunoSEQ sequencing was performed on naive, central memory and regulatory T cell samples, with an average of approximately 3.9 million total reads per sample. After sorted cells were lysed in RLT buffer, RNA was extracted with DNase-treated RNeasy Micro or Mini kits, with the choice depending on cell number. Each cell subset was processed on its own to prevent cross-contamination, while patient and healthy donor samples were processed together. The immunoSEQ multiplex PCR was used to amplify TCRB sequences from cDNA, generating 87-bp fragments that spanned the CDR3 region. Amplicons were sequenced on the Illumina HiSeq platform. The authors' analysis ran thus. PCR bias was computationally corrected using synthetic template baselines, reads within Hamming distance 2 were collapsed, and singletons that could not be merged were discarded. By aligning reads against IMGT, V, D and J genes, CDR3 length, and insertions or deletions at six rearrangement sites were assigned. Within each subset, clonotype counts were normalized to sorted cell number, after which true diversity and Gini coefficients were computed with the tcR R package. The overlap coefficient, calculated on TCRB nucleotide sequences, was used to quantify repertoire sharing. Out-of-frame TCRB sequences from naive cells were analyzed as a proxy for the pre-selection repertoire. TCRdb carries this immuneACCESS record with in-frame sequences only. Its versions omit some clonotypes, under half of them owing to an unresolved V gene in the studies checked, with the rest unexplained. That table is the source of V, J and clone size, and D and trimming were worked out from the DNA. This sample has more than 350,000 clones in its table, and 10% to 12% of those were observed once. The biggest ten clones account for approximately 0.05% of the sample.

Study-level results and caveats: The naive, central memory and regulatory TCRB repertoires appeared to resemble one another more closely among patients than among healthy donors. Sequencing cDNA rather than genomic DNA could over-represent highly expressing activated cells, although activation and CD3 levels did not differ between groups. In all four CD4+ subsets, TCRB CDR3 length was moderately but significantly shorter in type 1 diabetes patients. Fewer insertions and more nucleotide deletions at VDJ recombination sites were observed in patients with type 1 diabetes, implying thymic rearrangement abnormalities. HLA sub-analyses involved small numbers of individuals, so any influence of HLA type on TCRB rearrangement remained unresolved. Shorter templates might be favored by PCR, yet because patient and control samples were amplified and corrected together, any such skew would affect both groups equally.

Taken from the germline V gene, the CDR1 and CDR2 loops are SGHTA and FQGNSA. V ends up 5 bases short and J 8 bases short, with an unmatched junction base count of 8. Measured from the cysteine to the phenylalanine, the CDR3 is 13 residues long. CDR3 DNA is the only sequence kept; it has 39 bases, read in frame from the first base. This TCR derives from a woman aged 18-29 years in good health. The sequenced sample consisted of naive CD4+ T cells from blood. The cell subset or site tag for this specimen amounts to: true naive CD4+ T cells. The rearrangement joined TRBV7-2 to TRBJ1-1; TRBD1 lines up with 7 middle nucleotides. This receptor has the CDR3 CASSPRTGREAFF. Read as DNA, the sequence is TGTGCCAGCAGCCCGAGGACAGGTCGCGAAGCTTTCTTT.